These T cell receptor beta chains were read from a single sample in a study of identical twins. One entry per CDR3 protein results from TCRdb running MiXCR on the 5' RACE reads. Among approximately 680,000 distinct CDR3 sequences listed, about 7.1% were seen once. The sample also formed part of further work on yellow fever vaccine responses in identical twins.

Input material: PBMCs. These receptors came from a woman under 30 in good health. CDR3s include the opening cysteine and the closing phenylalanine or tryptophan. A D gene is named only where the DNA matches it firmly. The size field is filled for only some rows; it gives once, few, many or a size class.

J	length	D	size	V	CDR3	DNA
TRBJ2-1	20	TRBD2	few	TRBV2	CASSEEGLAQMGGSYNEQFF	TGTGCCAGCAGTGAGGAGGGACTAGCGCAAATGGGGGGCTCCTACAATGAGCAGTTCTTC
TRBJ2-7	14	NA	NA	TRBV9	CASSVGVAAYEQYF	TGTGCCAGCAGCGTAGGGGTAGCGGCCTACGAGCAGTACTTC
TRBJ2-7	16	NA	many	TRBV24-1	CATSDPVGGKGYEQYF	TGTGCCACCAGTGACCCCGTGGGAGGAAAGGGCTACGAGCAGTACTTC
TRBJ2-2	14	TRBD2	NA	TRBV20-1	CSASGGFATGELFF	TGCAGTGCGAGCGGGGGGTTTGCCACCGGGGAGCTGTTTTTT
TRBJ2-3	15	NA	few	TRBV10-3	CAIRGSPGATDTQYF	TGTGCCATCAGGGGCAGCCCAGGGGCGACAGATACGCAGTATTTT
TRBJ2-1	15	NA	many	TRBV6-5	CASSSTSVGGNEQFF	TGTGCCAGCAGTTCAACTAGCGTAGGGGGCAATGAGCAGTTCTTC
TRBJ2-1	14	TRBD2	many	TRBV12-3/TRBV12-4	CASRLLAGGPVQFF	TGTGCCAGCAGGTTACTAGCGGGAGGGCCTGTGCAGTTCTTC
TRBJ2-3	17	TRBD1	NA	TRBV5-5	CASISPPGTGYTDTQYF	TGTGCCAGCATTTCACCGCCCGGGACAGGCTACACAGATACGCAGTATTTT
TRBJ2-5	16	NA	few	TRBV24-1	CATSDRQGLFQETQYF	TGTGCCACCAGTGACCGTCAGGGACTTTTTCAAGAGACCCAGTACTTC
TRBJ2-6	15	NA	few	TRBV10-3	CAISDTGAGANVLTF	TGTGCCATCAGTGATACTGGTGCTGGGGCCAACGTCCTGACTTTC
TRBJ2-5	16	TRBD1	few	TRBV10-3	CAISESNRGMKETQYF	TGTGCCATCAGTGAAAGTAACAGGGGGATGAAAGAGACCCAGTACTTC
TRBJ2-7	18	TRBD2	few	TRBV20-1	CSAHLSGLAGGPNYEQYF	TGCAGTGCTCATCTTTCCGGACTAGCGGGAGGGCCTAACTACGAGCAGTACTTC
TRBJ2-7	14	TRBD2	NA	TRBV7-2	CASRYSGRAREQYF	TGTGCCAGCAGGTATAGCGGGAGGGCCCGCGAGCAGTACTTC
TRBJ2-1	12	NA	many	TRBV5-1	CASSLTLDEQFF	TGCGCCAGCAGCTTGACCCTGGATGAGCAGTTCTTC
TRBJ1-2	13	TRBD1	few	TRBV29-1	CSADHRTGSGYTF	TGCAGCGCCGACCACAGGACAGGGAGTGGCTACACCTTC
TRBJ2-3	17	TRBD2	few	TRBV29-1	CSVYASGRRRSTDTQYF	TGCAGCGTTTATGCTAGCGGGAGGCGCCGAAGCACAGATACGCAGTATTTT
TRBJ2-3	16	TRBD2	few	TRBV5-1	CASSLGHGGDTDTQYF	TGCGCCAGCAGCTTGGGTCACGGGGGGGACACAGATACGCAGTATTTT
TRBJ2-5	11	NA	many	TRBV10-3	CAISYQETQYF	TGTGCCATCAGTTACCAAGAGACCCAGTACTTC
TRBJ2-2	13	NA	NA	TRBV4-1	CASSLTGLGELFF	TGCGCCAGCAGCCTTACAGGGCTCGGGGAGCTGTTTTTT
TRBJ2-3	16	TRBD2	NA	TRBV7-8	CASSQTSGRGGDTQYF	TGTGCCAGCAGCCAAACTAGCGGGAGAGGGGGAGATACGCAGTATTTT
TRBJ2-4	12	NA	few	TRBV29-1	CSVQDGGNIQYF	TGCAGCGTCCAGGATGGAGGAAACATTCAGTACTTC
TRBJ2-4	16	NA	many	TRBV18	CASSPFGGLKKNIQYF	TGTGCCAGCTCACCGTTCGGGGGGCTGAAAAAAAACATTCAGTACTTC
TRBJ2-3	15	NA	few	TRBV20-1	CSARGGPLSTDTQYF	TGCAGTGCTAGGGGGGGGCCCCTTAGCACAGATACGCAGTATTTT